This T cell receptor beta chain was sequenced in a study of CD8+CD57+ T cells in acquired aplastic anemia. About the research overall: Read counts for CD4+ cells (from healthy donors) averaged approximately 10 million.

CDR1 MNHEY and CDR2 SVGAGI come from the germline V gene. The V end lost 9 bases, the J end lost 3 bases, and 11 bases lay between the germline ends. This CDR3 contains 12 residues. Genomic DNA provided the template from which TCR beta VDJ and CDR3 profiles were obtained. MiXCR was run by TCRdb on the reads, yielding one entry per CDR3 protein. Here the sample spans some 190,000 distinct CDR3 sequences, less than 65% being singletons. The sample comprised sorted CD4+, CD8+, or CD8+CD57+ T cells (not recorded which) from PBMCs. The receptor comes from a human donor in good health, serving as a control. The chain combines TRBV6-5 with TRBJ1-2; weak D call: TRBD1 (5 bases). The CDR3 reads CASRLGDYGYTF. CDR3 bases: TGTGCCAGTCGGCTAGGGGACTATGGCTACACCTTC.